This T cell receptor (beta chain) derives from a study of beta chain features in type 1 diabetes. As for the study in general: Similarity in age, gender and cell yields was seen between patients and healthy donors. The study, taken as a whole, reports: In every one of the four CD4+ subsets, TCRB CDR3s were moderately but significantly shorter in Type 1 diabetes patients. Insertions were fewer and deletions more numerous at VDJ junctions in type 1 diabetes patients.

Every isolated RNA sample was fully reverse transcribed, so sequencing captured expressed TCRB transcripts. Assay used: immunoSEQ multiplex PCR; TCRdb lists only in-frame clones, some missing. In the table there are some 700,000 clones, roughly 12% of which are singletons. This clone showed up just once. What it binds is unknown. Sorted populations all exceeded 95% purity. The CDR3 runs to 14 residues. With 1 base removed from V and 5 bases from J, the gap between germline ends came to 12 bases. Germline loops: CDR1 SEHNR, CDR2 FQNEAQ (reference sequence). Sequenced input: naive CD4+ T cells from blood. The rearrangement uses TRBV7-9 and TRBJ2-7, with a possible D match to TRBD2 (5 bases). The TCR was taken from a man younger than 35 with type 1 diabetes. The CDR3 reads CASSLGSGGDEQYF. CDR3 sequence (DNA): TGTGCCAGCAGCTTAGGCAGCGGTGGAGACGAGCAGTACTTC.